The 4 T cell receptor beta chains below were found in one sample sequenced in a study of post-analysis software for immune sequencing data. Presence of unique molecular identifiers characterized the TCR beta cDNA libraries. MiXCR, applied by TCRdb to the PCR reads, yields one record per CDR3 protein. This sample carries around 180,000 distinct CDR3 sequences, approximately 31% of them seen once, and the ten largest clones take about 1.6%. No antigen has been assigned to these receptors. Study findings and constraints: Patients showed TRBV5-6, TRBV5-1 and TRBV20-1 among a handful of TRBV segments more frequent than in controls.

The material sequenced was blood. The origin of the receptors is a girl under 18 with multiple sclerosis.

This clonotype was observed a few times. The rearrangement links TRBV12-3 or TRBV12-4 to TRBJ2-5; unclear D gene. Trimming pared 5 bases from V and 4 bases from J, leaving 14 bases between. The CDR3 has 14 residues. The CDR3 spells CASSPSRGRETQYF. Here the CDR3 DNA reads TGTGCCAGCAGTCCCTCTCGAGGTAGAGAGACCCAGTACTTC.

Regarding this clonotype: Being one base from a much bigger clone, this may be a read error. The chain uses TRBV4-2 and TRBJ2-5; 11 bases are shared with TRBD1. CDR1 and CDR2 from the germline V gene are LGHNA and YNFKEQ. CDR3 length: 17 amino acids. V was pared by 0 bases and J by 11 bases, with 14 bases of the junction left unmatched. CDR3 DNA sequence: TGTGCCAGCAGCCAAGATCCCGGACAGGGGGCGAGGAATGAGCAGTACTTC. This codes for CASSQDPGQGARNEQYF.

The gene calls are TRBV3-1 and TRBJ2-7, with D possibly matching TRBD2 (5 bases). This CDR3 contains 14 residues. V was shortened by 0 bases and J by 1 base, with 7 bases between the two germline ends. Germline V CDR1 and CDR2: LGHDT, YNNKEL (reference sequence). The CDR3 here is CASSQEGVSYEQYF. Written as DNA, the CDR3 is TGTGCCAGCAGCCAAGAGGGAGTTTCCTACGAGCAGTACTTC.

There are many counts of this clonotype. The V call is TRBV29-1, the J call TRBJ2-7; 8 bases align to TRBD1. Germline CDR1 SQVTM, CDR2 ANQGSEA. The CDR3 covers 10 residues. With 6 bases clipped from V and 11 bases from J, the junction kept 6 bases outside the gene matches. CDR3 DNA: TGCAGCGTGGTTTTACAGGGGGAGTACTTC. Amino acids: CSVVLQGEYF.